The entry below describes one TCR beta chain. Antigen unknown. This specimen belongs to a study of identifying expanded T cells in peripheral blood. Study-wide results and limits: Technical replicates showed 0.9 to 1.5 changed clones; approximately 2 weeks approximately 15; four weeks 19.

This CDR3 has 13 residues. The germline V and J ends were trimmed by 5 bases and 13 bases, with 15 bases remaining between them. The germline CDR1 and CDR2 sequences are LNHNV and YYDKDF (reference sequence). TCRdb's copy holds only in-frame clones and misses some; the assay was immunoSEQ multiplex PCR. The sample has about 90,000 clones, approximately 86% seen once; the top ten hold 5.5% to 6%. Sequencing was done on a sample of blood. The J gene is TRBJ1-6, the V gene TRBV15; D might be TRBD1 (5 bases). The origin of this receptor is a person aged 18 to 75 in good health. CDR3 nucleotides: TGTGCCACCAGCGGACCTAGACAGACCCCCCTCCACTTT. Amino acid sequence: CATSGPRQTPLHF. Combining the CDR3 with reference TRBV15 and TRBJ1-6 gives the whole variable domain DAMVIQNPRYQVTQFGKPVTLSCSQTLNHNVMYWYQQKSSQAPKLLFHYYDKDFNNEADTPDNFQSRRPNTSFCFLDIRSPGLGDTAMYLCATSGPRQTPLHFGNGTRLTVT.